The source of this T cell receptor (beta chain) is a study of shared clonotypes between healthy human individuals. Study-level background: In total, the donors were two women and a few men aged 18 to 49.

CD4+ cells yielded CD45RA+ naive and CD45RA-negative memory subsets. Looked up from germline, CDR1 is SGHDN and CDR2 is FVKESK. The CDR3 contains 14 residues. V lost 1 base and J lost 4, with 7 bases in between. A word on this clone: Its target is not known.

Study observations and caveats: Naive subsets typically showed greater estimated richness than memory subsets.

Replicate sorted-subset PCRs were loaded with about 0.2 ug DNA, about 28,000 T cell genomes. TCRdb's copy holds only in-frame clones and misses some; the assay was immunoSEQ multiplex PCR. The sample consists of around 350,000 clones, around 70% of them appearing once. This sequence joins TRBV14 and TRBJ2-2; D is uncertain. Sequencing was done on a sample of memory CD4+ T cells sorted from blood. Subset described: CD45RA-negative fraction. This TCR came from a man aged 30 to 39 in good health. The CDR3 DNA reads TGTGCCAGCAGCCAAGTTGTAGGCACCGGGGAGCTGTTTTTT. It specifies CASSQVVGTGELFF.